The 32 T cell receptor beta chains below were found in one sample sequenced in a study of blood T cell repertoires in COVID-19. TCRdb's copy holds only in-frame clones and misses some; the assay was immunoSEQ multiplex PCR. The sample shows under 250,000 clones, over 75% of them seen only once. Material for sequencing was PBMCs or T cells enriched from blood (not recorded which). The receptors were gathered from a man in his thirties or forties with acute COVID-19.

The chain recombines TRBV30 with TRBJ2-7; the D gene is possibly TRBD1 (6 bases). The CDR3 has 13 amino acids. V shed 6 bases and J shed 2 bases, with 14 bases lying between them. The germline V gene has CDR1 GTSNPN and CDR2 SVGIG (reference sequence). The CDR3, as DNA: TGTGCCTGTGCTGGCAGGGGAACCTACGAGCAGTACTTC. This translates into CACAGRGTYEQYF.

This clone was found a few times. The rearrangement uses TRBV7-6 and TRBJ2-5; TRBD2 matches at 12 bases. The germline gives CDR1 SGHVS, CDR2 FNYEAQ. CDR3 length: 15 amino acids. Unmatched junction bases numbered 6, after V lost 5 bases and J lost 5 bases. CDR3 loop: CASSPLAGGIETQYF. The DNA for the CDR3 is TGTGCCAGCAGCCCACTAGCGGGGGGAATTGAGACCCAGTACTTC.

This clone was counted a single time. V usage is TRBV5-1 and J usage is TRBJ2-7, with 8 bases aligning to TRBD1. The V gene's germline CDR1 is SGHRS and CDR2 YFSETQ. This CDR3 is built from 14 residues. The trim removed 3 bases at V and 5 bases at J, leaving 7 bases unmatched. The chain's CDR3 is CASSSDRGENEQYF. In nucleotides, the CDR3 is TGCGCCAGCAGCTCCGACAGGGGCGAGAACGAGCAGTACTTC.

The rearrangement uses TRBV29-1 and TRBJ2-1; 9 bases line up with TRBD2. CDR3 length: 17 residues. Germline CDR1 and CDR2: SQVTM and ANQGSEA. With V trimmed by 6 bases and J by 0 bases, 12 bases remained unmatched. The DNA of the CDR3 is TGCAGCGTCCCGGAAATAGCGGGGGCGAGCTCCTACAATGAGCAGTTCTTC. It codes for CSVPEIAGASSYNEQFF.

V usage is TRBV10-2 and J usage is TRBJ2-2; D call uncertain. Trimming cost V 0 bases and J 3 bases, with 8 bases left between them. CDR1 WSHSY and CDR2 SAAADI come from the germline V gene. There are 15 residues in the CDR3. The CDR3 spells CASSESQNYTGELFF. The CDR3 DNA follows: TGCGCCAGCAGTGAGTCTCAAAATTACACCGGGGAGCTGTTTTTT.

This clone occurred a few times. The chain has TRBV10-3 and TRBJ1-4; 7 bases align to TRBD1. Germline V gives CDR1 ENHRY, CDR2 SYGVKD. V lost 3 bases, J lost 7 bases, and 5 bases stayed unmatched. The CDR3 loop spans 14 amino acids. The DNA of the CDR3 is TGTGCCATCAGTGAAAGACAGGGAGGTGAAAAACTGTTTTTT. It yields the protein CAISERQGGEKLFF.

In this sample, this clone turned up once. The rearrangement uses TRBV2 and TRBJ2-2; tentative D call: TRBD2 (5 bases). Germline values: CDR1 SNHLY, CDR2 FYNNEI. V dropped 8 bases and J dropped 1 base, with 11 bases sitting between them. The CDR3 consists of 14 residues. The CDR3 loop is CASWRNMNTGELFF. The DNA of the CDR3 is TGTGCCAGCTGGAGGAATATGAACACCGGGGAGCTGTTTTTT.

The chain combines TRBV4-1 with TRBJ2-5; 8 positions match TRBD2. The CDR3 runs to 17 residues. CDR1 and CDR2 from the germline V gene are MGHRA and YSYEKL. V trimming: 10 bases; J trimming: 1 base; junction bases outside the gene matches: 17. The CDR3 bases are TGCGCCACCCATGCCAATCATTACCGGGGGGGCCAAGAGACCCAGTACTTC. It yields the protein CATHANHYRGGQETQYF.

The V gene is TRBV12-3 or TRBV12-4, the J gene TRBJ2-7, with D possibly being TRBD1 (6 bases). Trimming shortened V by 3 bases and J by 12 bases, and 15 bases separated the two germline ends. CDR3 length equals 12 residues. The DNA of the CDR3 is TGTGCCAGCAGTTTCCGACAGGATCGGCGGTACTTC. Translating gives CASSFRQDRRYF.

The chain uses TRBV9 and TRBJ2-1, with D possibly being TRBD1 (8 bases). Trimming cost V 5 bases and J 7 bases, with 16 bases left between them. Germline values: CDR1 SGDLS, CDR2 YYNGEE. This CDR3 is 14 amino acids long. DNA for the CDR3: TGTGCCAGCAGGGCGGGGGACAGGACTAATGAGCAGTTCTTC. Amino acid sequence: CASRAGDRTNEQFF.

V gene TRBV6-1 combines with J gene TRBJ1-3, with TRBD1 as a possible D gene (5 bases). Trimming stripped 5 bases from V and 0 bases from J, with 14 bases between. Germline-derived CDR1 and CDR2 are MNHNS and SASEGT. The CDR3 has 16 residues. This chain's CDR3 is CASSQVDTGSGNTIYF. In DNA, the CDR3 is TGTGCCAGCAGTCAAGTCGACACAGGCTCTGGAAACACCATATATTTT.

The genes are TRBV3-1 (or the pseudogene TRBV3-2) and TRBJ1-2; D gene unclear. In germline, CDR1 is LGHDT, CDR2 YNNKEL (reference sequence). Trimming shortened V by 0 bases and J by 9 bases, and 14 bases separated the two germline ends. CDR3 length equals 14 residues. The CDR3 DNA follows: TGTGCCAGCAGCCAAGATCGGGAATTCCTACGCTACACCTTC. This sequence encodes CASSQDREFLRYTF.

With regard to this clone: Other DNA sequences in this specimen translate into the identical CDR3. The rearrangement uses TRBV19 and TRBJ1-5; D might be TRBD1 (6 bases). The V and J ends lost 9 bases and 3 bases respectively, with 12 bases between them. The germline V gene encodes CDR1 LNHDA and CDR2 SQIVND (reference sequence). The CDR3 covers 13 residues. CDR3 nucleotide sequence: TGTGCCAGCAGAGGGGGGGCCAATCAGCCCCAGCATTTT. This encodes CASRGGANQPQHF.

The rearrangement links TRBV9 to TRBJ2-7; 7 bases fit TRBD1. CDR1 is SGDLS and CDR2 is YYNGEE in the germline V gene. The CDR3 has 14 residues. The V and J ends lost 3 bases and 2 bases, in that order; junction bases with no gene match: 5. The CDR3 bases are TGTGCCAGCAGCGCTGGGGGACAGACCTACGAGCAGTACTTC. Translation gives CASSAGGQTYEQYF.

The chain uses TRBV13 and TRBJ2-7; 11 bases fit TRBD2. The CDR3 is made up of 16 amino acids. V was pared by 0 bases and J by 2 bases, with 3 bases of the junction left unmatched. Germline CDR1 is PRHDT and CDR2 is FYEKMQ (reference sequence). Here the CDR3 reads CASSLGLAGDTYEQYF. The CDR3 nucleotides are TGTGCCAGCAGCTTAGGACTAGCGGGGGATACCTACGAGCAGTACTTC.

In DNA form, the CDR3 reads TGCAGCGTTGAGTGGGGCAGGGGTTTTGGCTACACCTTC. It is translated as CSVEWGRGFGYTF. The rearrangement joins TRBV29-1 to TRBJ1-2; weak D call: TRBD1 (6 bases). CDR3 size: 13 residues. Germline V gene sequence: CDR1 SQVTM, CDR2 ANQGSEA. Trimming shortened V by 3 bases and J by 7 bases, and 15 bases separated the two germline ends.

The chain carries TRBV19 and TRBJ1-2; 10 bases agree with TRBD1. The CDR3 sequence is 14 residues long. The trim removed 6 bases at V and 4 bases at J, leaving 5 bases unmatched. CDR1 and CDR2 from the germline V gene are LNHDA and SQIVND (reference sequence). CDR3 coding DNA: TGTGCCAGTAGACCGGGACAGGGGTTCTATGGCTACACCTTC. Encoded protein: CASRPGQGFYGYTF.

The chain carries TRBV5-1 and TRBJ2-1; a possible D gene is TRBD2 (5 bases). The germline V gene encodes CDR1 SGHRS and CDR2 YFSETQ. The germline V and J ends were trimmed by 0 bases and 2 bases, with 9 bases remaining between them. CDR3 length: 15 amino acids. DNA of the CDR3: TGCGCCAGCAGCTTGGGGAGGAGCCCCTACAATGAGCAGTTCTTC. Translated: CASSLGRSPYNEQFF.

The V and J genes are TRBV2 and TRBJ2-6; TRBD1 might be the D (6 bases). Germline CDR1 SNHLY, CDR2 FYNNEI. The CDR3 spans 15 residues. The germline V and J ends were trimmed by 7 bases and 1 base, with 11 bases remaining between them. As DNA, the CDR3 is TGTGCCAGCAAACAGGGTGTTTCTGGGGCCAACGTCCTGACTTTC. Its protein is CASKQGVSGANVLTF.

The chain's CDR3 is CASRTAMPYEQYF. The CDR3 DNA is TGTGCCAGCAGGACAGCTATGCCATACGAGCAGTACTTC. The rearrangement uses TRBV6-5 and TRBJ2-7, with D possibly TRBD1 on 5 matching bases. The CDR3 loop spans 13 amino acids. Trimming pared 6 bases from V and 4 bases from J, leaving 13 bases between. CDR1 and CDR2 (germline): MNHEY, SVGAGI.

The chain has TRBV7-9 and TRBJ2-3, with TRBD1 matching 11 bases. The CDR3 totals 14 residues. J lost 6 bases, V lost 5 bases, and 4 bases had no gene match. CDR1 is SEHNR, CDR2 FQNEAQ, per germline (reference sequence). Here the CDR3 DNA reads TGTGCCAGCAGCCCCCGGGACAGGGGGGATACGCAGTATTTT. Protein: CASSPRDRGDTQYF. Complete variable domain (other parts from reference TRBV7-9 and TRBJ2-3): DTGVSQNPRHKITKRGQNVTFRCDPISEHNRLYWYRQTLGQGPEFLTYFQNEAQLEKSRLLSDRFSAERPKGSFSTLEIQRTEQGDSAMYLCASSPRDRGDTQYFGPGTRLTVL.

The genes are TRBV18 and TRBJ1-4; 9 nucleotides align to TRBD1. Germline loops: CDR1 KGHSH, CDR2 LQKENI. The CDR3 has 15 residues. V lost 5 bases to trimming and J lost 8 bases; unmatched junction nucleotides: 9. CDR3 region: CASSATGQGTEKLFF. CDR3 coding DNA: TGTGCCAGCTCAGCGACGGGACAGGGAACGGAAAAACTGTTTTTT.

This chain uses TRBV5-1 with TRBJ2-1, with 11 positions matching TRBD2. Germline-derived CDR1 and CDR2 are SGHRS and YFSETQ. CDR3 length equals 16 residues. Losses at the gene ends were 0 bases for V and 4 bases for J; bases not matched to a gene: 3. CDR3 in DNA: TGCGCCAGCAGCTTGGAGGTAGCGGGGGGGTACAATGAGCAGTTCTTC. It translates to CASSLEVAGGYNEQFF.

V is TRBV10-2 and J is TRBJ1-5, with D maybe TRBD1 (5 bases). The CDR3 is 15 amino acids. Germline CDR1 and CDR2: WSHSY and SAAADI. Trimming cost V 1 base and J 6 bases, with 13 bases left between them. The CDR3 loop is CASSEYRPSGQPQHF. In nucleotides, the CDR3 is TGCGCCAGCAGTGAGTACAGGCCCAGTGGTCAGCCCCAGCATTTT.

The chain employs TRBV3-1 (or the pseudogene TRBV3-2) and TRBJ2-1, with 7 bases identical to TRBD2. The CDR3 totals 18 residues. Germline V gene data show CDR1 as LGHDT and CDR2 as YNNKEL (reference sequence). J was trimmed by 13 bases and V by 0 bases; bases with no gene match: 21. CDR3 bases: TGTGCCAGCAGCCAAGATCCGGCCAGCGGGGCCTCCCCCCAAGAACAGTTCTTC. As protein: CASSQDPASGASPQEQFF.

In this sample, this clone turned up once. The V gene is TRBV4-1, the J gene TRBJ2-7, with TRBD1 identical over 8 bases. Trimming took 5 bases from V and 3 from J; bases not matched to a gene: 6. Germline CDR1 MGHRA, CDR2 YSYEKL. This CDR3 has 14 residues. DNA for the CDR3: TGCGCCAGCAGCACCGCACAGGGGGGCTACGAGCAGTACTTC. This gives the protein CASSTAQGGYEQYF.

V and J are TRBV6-4 and TRBJ1-5; D gene uncertain. Germline V lookup: CDR1 MRHNA, CDR2 SNTAGT. Trimming pared 3 bases from V and 3 bases from J, leaving 6 bases between. This CDR3 is 13 amino acids long. The CDR3: CASSEQPNQPQHF. CDR3 nucleotides: TGTGCCAGCAGTGAACAGCCCAATCAGCCCCAGCATTTT.

The genes are TRBV6-5 and TRBJ2-1; 9 bases are shared with TRBD1. CDR1 is MNHEY and CDR2 is SVGAGI in the germline V gene. Trimming at V came to 8 bases and at J to 0 bases, leaving 2 bases not matched to a gene. The CDR3 runs 14 residues. This CDR3 is CASRTGASYNEQFF. The CDR3 DNA sequence: TGTGCCAGCCGGACAGGGGCCTCCTACAATGAGCAGTTCTTC.

V usage is TRBV7-2 and J usage is TRBJ1-4; 7 nucleotides agree with TRBD1. The length of the CDR3 is 15 residues. CDR1 SGHTA and CDR2 FQGNSA come from the germline V gene. Trimming at V came to 5 bases and at J to 2 bases, leaving 5 bases not matched to a gene. The chain's CDR3 is CASSLQTGTNEKLFF. The DNA of the CDR3 is TGTGCCAGCAGCCTACAGACAGGGACTAATGAAAAACTGTTTTTT.

V and J are TRBV7-6 and TRBJ2-5, with 9 bases identical to TRBD2. This CDR3 region has 16 residues. Germline V gene data show CDR1 as SGHVS and CDR2 as FNYEAQ. Trimming at V came to 2 bases and at J to 1 base, leaving 5 bases not matched to a gene. The DNA of the CDR3 is TGTGCCAGCAGCTTAAGTAGCGGGGGCCTCCAAGAGACCCAGTACTTC. It is translated as CASSLSSGGLQETQYF. Using reference TRBV7-6 and TRBJ2-5 for the parts outside the CDR3, the full variable domain is GAGVSQSPRYKVTKRGQDVALRCDPISGHVSLYWYRQALGQGPEFLTYFNYEAQQDKSGLPNDRFSAERPEGSISTLTIQRTEQRDSAMYRCASSLSSGGLQETQYFGPGTRLLVL.

The chain couples TRBV30 to TRBJ1-6; 9 positions agree with TRBD1. Germline V lookup: CDR1 GTSNPN, CDR2 SVGIG (reference sequence). With V trimmed by 2 bases and J by 9 bases, 11 bases remained unmatched. The CDR3 is 16 residues long. The CDR3 here is CAWSSKRTGVRSPLHF. The CDR3, as DNA: TGTGCCTGGAGTTCAAAAAGGACAGGGGTACGTTCACCCCTCCACTTT. Full variable domain (outside the CDR3, taken from reference TRBV30 and TRBJ1-6): SQTIHQWPATLVQPVGSPLSLECTVEGTSNPNLYWYRQAAGRGLQLLFYSVGIGQISSEVPQNLSASRPQDRQFILSSKKLLLSDSGFYLCAWSSKRTGVRSPLHFGNGTRLTVT.

In this sample, this clone turned up once. The V call is TRBV30, the J call TRBJ1-2; a possible D gene is TRBD1 (6 bases). The V end lost 2 bases, the J end lost 9 bases, and 22 bases lay between the germline ends. CDR3 size: 15 residues. Per germline, CDR1 GTSNPN and CDR2 SVGIG (reference sequence). CDR3 region: CAWSTGRTASSRYTF. The CDR3 coding sequence is TGTGCCTGGAGTACGGGCCGGACAGCGTCTTCTCGCTACACCTTC.